This T cell receptor (beta chain) emerged from a study of shared clonotypes between healthy human individuals. CDR3 size: 16 residues. The V end was cut by 6 bases, the J end by 1 base, with 17 bases between. Looked up from germline, CDR1 is SGHAT and CDR2 is FQNNGV. Naive CD8 populations comprised CD45RO-negative cells positively selected for CCR7, excluding terminally differentiated effector memory CD45RA+ cells. On this clone itself: The target antigen is unknown.

Notes on the study in general: The study found 4.5% to 5% of naive CD4 clonotypes shared across four donors. It was the non-shared clonotypes that had lower generation probabilities than clonotypes shared by all four donors.

The assay ran at deep level. TCRdb keeps only in-frame clones here, not all; method: immunoSEQ multiplex PCR. The sample yields 2 million to 2.5 million clones, about 95% seen once. The sample was naive CD8+ T cells sorted from blood. This rearrangement joins TRBV11-2 to TRBJ2-3; possible D gene TRBD1, 5 bases. The receptor was isolated from a man aged 18 to 29 in good health. The CDR3 nucleotides are TGTGCCAGCAGACCACCGCAGGGCTTCGGCACAGATACGCAGTATTTT. Translation: CASRPPQGFGTDTQYF.